Listed below are T cell receptor beta chains from one sample, sequenced in a study of blood T cell repertoires in COVID-19. The repertoire was sequenced with immunoSEQ multiplex PCR; TCRdb's copy has only in-frame clones and lacks some. The repertoire holds more than 95,000 clones, with approximately 90% as singletons. Source material: peripheral blood. The source of these receptors is a man aged 45 to 65 with acute or convalescent COVID-19. Both conserved end residues are part of each CDR3. The D gene is left open where the match is weak. Where a row states a size, it is once, few, many or the class of an expanded clone; other rows omit it.

clone size	D gene	J gene	V gene	CDR3 DNA	CDR3 protein
NA	NA	TRBJ1-3	TRBV21-1	TGTGCCAGCGACCCGCCGGCAACTCCGGGACAGCTAAGCTCTGGAAACACCATATATTTT	CASDPPATPGQLSSGNTIYF
NA	TRBD2	TRBJ2-1	TRBV24-1	TGTGCCACCAGTGCTAGCGGGGGGGAAAATGAGCAGTTCTTC	CATSASGGENEQFF
NA	NA	TRBJ2-3	TRBV3-1/TRBV3-2	TGTGCCAGCACCTCTAACCCCGGGGGTACAAATACGCAGTATTTT	CASTSNPGGTNTQYF
NA	TRBD2	TRBJ2-5	TRBV25-1	TGTGCCTCCGCACTAGCGGGTTCACAAGAGACCCAGTACTTC	CASALAGSQETQYF
NA	NA	TRBJ1-3	TRBV7-9	TGTGCCAGCAGCTCCTCCTCAGGGGCTGGAAACACCATATATTTT	CASSSSSGAGNTIYF
NA	NA	TRBJ1-3	TRBV7-2	TGTGCCAGCAGCTTAGTCTCAACGGGAACTGGAAACACCATATATTTT	CASSLVSTGTGNTIYF
NA	NA	TRBJ1-5	TRBV21-1	TGTGCCAGCAGCAATGGAGGGACAGGGTTCAATCAGCCCCAGCATTTT	CASSNGGTGFNQPQHF
NA	NA	TRBJ2-2	TRBV7-8	TGTGCCAGCAGCCCCGCCGGGGAGCTGTTTTTT	CASSPAGELFF
NA	NA	TRBJ1-2	TRBV30	TGTGCCTGGAACCCGGGTACAGGGATTTCTGGCTACACCTTC	CAWNPGTGISGYTF
NA	NA	TRBJ1-2	TRBV5-6	TGTGCCAGCAGCTTGGGGGCCGGGAATGGTCATGGCTACACCTTC	CASSLGAGNGHGYTF
NA	TRBD1	TRBJ1-3	TRBV7-8	TGTGCCAGCAGCTTAGCGGGACAGGGGGCGGGAAACACCATATATTTT	CASSLAGQGAGNTIYF
NA	TRBD2	TRBJ2-1	TRBV3-1/TRBV3-2	TGTGCCAGCAGCCAAGGACTAGCGGTATTATACAATGAGCAGTTCTTC	CASSQGLAVLYNEQFF
NA	NA	TRBJ2-2	TRBV13	TGTGCCAGCAGCTCGGAGTTCTCCGGCGGGGAGCTGTTTTTT	CASSSEFSGGELFF
NA	NA	TRBJ1-4	TRBV4-1	TGCGCCAGCAGCCAAGACGCAACGACAGATGATAATGAAAAACTGTTTTTT	CASSQDATTDDNEKLFF
NA	TRBD1	TRBJ2-7	TRBV14	TGTGCCAGCAGCCCGAGGGACAGGGGCTACGAGCAGTACTTC	CASSPRDRGYEQYF
few	NA	TRBJ2-2	TRBV28	TGTGCCAGCAGCGATACTAGCAGGAGCACCGGGGAGCTGTTTTTT	CASSDTSRSTGELFF
NA	NA	TRBJ2-7	TRBV6-1	TGTGCCAGCAGTGATTCCCCGGACAGCACCTACGAGCAGTACTTC	CASSDSPDSTYEQYF
NA	NA	TRBJ2-7	TRBV5-1	TGCGCCAGCAGCTTGCACCAGGCCTACGAGCAGTACTTC	CASSLHQAYEQYF
once	TRBD2	TRBJ2-4	TRBV6-5	TGTGCCAGCAGCATGAGCGGGGTAGCCAAAAACATTCAGTACTTC	CASSMSGVAKNIQYF
NA	TRBD1	TRBJ1-6	TRBV7-6	TGTGCCAGCAGCCAGGGGGGTATCTCCTATAATTCACCCCTCCACTTT	CASSQGGISYNSPLHF
NA	TRBD2	TRBJ2-7	TRBV27	TGTGCCAGCAGTTTAGCTAGCGGGAACTACGAGCAGTACTTC	CASSLASGNYEQYF
NA	NA	TRBJ1-5	TRBV9	TGTGCCAGCGGAGTGGGGAGGAACAATCAGCCCCAGCATTTT	CASGVGRNNQPQHF
NA	NA	TRBJ1-6	TRBV21-1	TGTGCCAGCAGCAAAGGGAGGACGGGGAATTCACCCCTCCACTTT	CASSKGRTGNSPLHF
NA	TRBD2	TRBJ2-7	TRBV5-4	TGTGCCAGCAGCTCGGCTAGCGGGACCATCGAGCAGTACTTC	CASSSASGTIEQYF
NA	TRBD2	TRBJ2-3	TRBV11-3	TGTGCCAGCAGCAGACTAGCGACTAGCACAGATACGCAGTATTTT	CASSRLATSTDTQYF
NA	TRBD1	TRBJ1-5	TRBV6-2/TRBV6-3	TGTGCCAGCAGCACCGCGACCCCGGGACAGGGCTCGATACAGCCCCAGCATTTT	CASSTATPGQGSIQPQHF
NA	NA	TRBJ2-1	TRBV4-1	TGCGCCAGCAGCTCGACTCGAATGCACAATGAGCAGTTCTTC	CASSSTRMHNEQFF
NA	NA	TRBJ1-5	TRBV6-6	TGTGCCAGCAGTTACTCAGGACAGAGCAATCAGCCCCAGCATTTT	CASSYSGQSNQPQHF
NA	TRBD1	TRBJ2-5	TRBV29-1	TGCAGCGCGCAGGGGGATCGGGAGACCCAGTACTTC	CSAQGDRETQYF
NA	NA	TRBJ1-2	TRBV3-1/TRBV3-2	TGTGCCAGCAGCCTAAGCCCCCAGACCGGGACAAGGTTTTATTATGGCTACACCTTC	CASSLSPQTGTRFYYGYTF
NA	NA	TRBJ1-1	TRBV3-1/TRBV3-2	TGTGCCAGCAGCCGAACAGGGAGTCGGAACACTGAAGCTTTCTTT	CASSRTGSRNTEAFF
NA	NA	TRBJ1-2	TRBV30	TGTGCCGGGCGGGAGTCGACTAGGGGCTATGGCTACACCTTC	CAGRESTRGYGYTF
NA	TRBD1	TRBJ2-7	TRBV7-8	TGTGCCAGCAGCAGACAGGGTTCCTACGAGCAGTACTTC	CASSRQGSYEQYF
NA	NA	TRBJ2-7	TRBV30	TGTGCCTGCTCCGCGGGGGCTAGCGGAGAAATCTACGAGCAGTACTTC	CACSAGASGEIYEQYF
NA	NA	TRBJ2-4	TRBV9	TGTGCCAGCAGCGAGAGCCACGGGTTAGCCAAAAACATTCAGTACTTC	CASSESHGLAKNIQYF
NA	TRBD1	TRBJ1-3	TRBV29-1	TGCAGCGGCGGACAGGCTGGAAACACCATATATTTT	CSGGQAGNTIYF
NA	NA	TRBJ2-1	TRBV5-1	TGCGCCAGCAGCGCGACCCCCGGGGTGGGGTATTACAATGAGCAGTTCTTC	CASSATPGVGYYNEQFF
NA	TRBD2	TRBJ2-1	TRBV6-1	TGTGCCAGCAGTTCCGGGACTAGCAGACACAATGAGCAGTTCTTC	CASSSGTSRHNEQFF
NA	TRBD2	TRBJ2-5	TRBV27	TGTGCCAGCAGTTCCGCTCCGGGACTAGCGGGAGGGAGGCAGACCCAGTACTTC	CASSSAPGLAGGRQTQYF
NA	TRBD1	TRBJ1-1	TRBV13	TGTGCCAGCAGCTTACGACAGGGGTCTGAAGCTTTCTTT	CASSLRQGSEAFF
NA	TRBD1	TRBJ2-5	TRBV7-9	TGTGCCAGCAGTTACGACAGGGGGAAGGAGACCCAGTACTTC	CASSYDRGKETQYF
NA	NA	TRBJ2-7	TRBV5-1	TGCGCCAGCAGTTTAGCGGACGCCTACGAGCAGTACTTC	CASSLADAYEQYF
few	NA	TRBJ1-2	TRBV7-2	TGTGCCAGCACCCCACAGTTTAACTATGGCTACACCTTC	CASTPQFNYGYTF
NA	NA	TRBJ1-5	TRBV19	TGTGCCAGTAGTTTTTCGGAGGGCAATCAGCCCCAGCATTTT	CASSFSEGNQPQHF
NA	NA	TRBJ2-5	TRBV10-2	TGCGCCAGCAGTAACCCGGTAGTCCAAGAGACCCAGTACTTC	CASSNPVVQETQYF
NA	NA	TRBJ2-7	TRBV5-4	TGTGCCAGCAGCTTGGCACGGGAGCAGTACTTC	CASSLAREQYF